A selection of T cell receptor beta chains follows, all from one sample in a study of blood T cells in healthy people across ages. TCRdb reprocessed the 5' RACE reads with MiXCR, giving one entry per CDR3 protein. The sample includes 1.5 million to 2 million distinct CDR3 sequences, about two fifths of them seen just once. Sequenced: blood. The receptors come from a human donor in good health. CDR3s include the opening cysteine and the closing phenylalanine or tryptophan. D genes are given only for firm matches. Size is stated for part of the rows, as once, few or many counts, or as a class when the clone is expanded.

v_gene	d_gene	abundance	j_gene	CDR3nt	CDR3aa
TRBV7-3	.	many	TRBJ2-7	TGCGCCAGCAGCCTCAGTGGGGGAAGCTCCTACGAGCAGTACTTC	CASSLSGGSSYEQYF
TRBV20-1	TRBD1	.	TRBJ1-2	TGCAGTGCTAGAGCTCACACAGGGGTTCGAGGCCCAACCTTCTATGGCTACACCTTC	CSARAHTGVRGPTFYGYTF
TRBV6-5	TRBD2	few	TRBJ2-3	TGTGCCAGCAGTTACTCTGGGACTAGCGGGGGGGAGTACCCAGATACGCAGTATTTT	CASSYSGTSGGEYPDTQYF
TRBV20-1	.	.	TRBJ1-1	TGCAGTGGTCAAAAGGGTTCGGGGAGGACTGAAGCTTTCTTT	CSGQKGSGRTEAFF
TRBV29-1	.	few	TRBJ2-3	TGCAGCGTGTCGCGGCAGGGGACAGATACGCAGTATTTT	CSVSRQGTDTQYF
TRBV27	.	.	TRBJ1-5	TGTGCCAGCAGGGCCGGGACAATCAATCAGCCCCAGCATTTT	CASRAGTINQPQHF
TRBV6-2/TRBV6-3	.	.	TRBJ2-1	TGTGCCAGCAGTTACTCTTTCGAATACTCCTACAATGAGCAGTTCTTC	CASSYSFEYSYNEQFF
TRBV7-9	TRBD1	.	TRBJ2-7	TGTGCCAGCAGCTTAACGGGCAATTACAGGGGGCGCGCCATGTACGAGCAGTACTTC	CASSLTGNYRGRAMYEQYF
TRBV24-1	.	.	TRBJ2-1	TGTGCCACCAGTGATTTGCGGGACTGGATCGAGCAGTTCTTC	CATSDLRDWIEQFF
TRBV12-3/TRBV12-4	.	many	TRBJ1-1	TGTGCCAGCAGCGCGGGGGGCACTGAAGCTTTCTTT	CASSAGGTEAFF
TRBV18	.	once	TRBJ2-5	TGTGCCAGCTCACCACGTCTCTCGCAGGGAGAGACCCAGTACTTC	CASSPRLSQGETQYF
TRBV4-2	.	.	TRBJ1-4	TGTGCCAGCAGCCAAGAACTTAATGAAAAACTGTTTTTT	CASSQELNEKLFF
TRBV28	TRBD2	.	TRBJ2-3	TGTGCCAGCAGAAGGACTAGCGGGGATACGCAGTATTTT	CASRRTSGDTQYF
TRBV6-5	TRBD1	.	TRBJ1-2	TGTGCCAGCAGTTACTCGGGACGATTCGGGACAGCTTCTGGCTACACCTTC	CASSYSGRFGTASGYTF
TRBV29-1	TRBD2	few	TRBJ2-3	TGCAGCGGGAGGACTAGCGGGGCGGCAGATACGCAGTATTTT	CSGRTSGAADTQYF
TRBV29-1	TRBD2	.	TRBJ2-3	TGCAGCGTGATTAGCGGGGCCCAGCACTTCACAGATACGCAGTATTTT	CSVISGAQHFTDTQYF
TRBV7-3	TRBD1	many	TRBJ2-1	TGTGCCAGCAGCTCAGACAGGGGAGCCTACAATGAGCAGTTCTTC	CASSSDRGAYNEQFF
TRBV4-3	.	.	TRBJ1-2	TGCGCCAGCAGCCCCGGAGCCCCAGGTCGGAGCTATGGCTACACCTTC	CASSPGAPGRSYGYTF
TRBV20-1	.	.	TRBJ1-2	TGCAGTGCGGGGGGGCGCATTTTGGGCTACACCTTC	CSAGGRILGYTF
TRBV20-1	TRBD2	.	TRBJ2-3	TGCAGTGCTAGAGCGGGCGGCGGGGGTGCCACAGATACGCAGTATTTT	CSARAGGGGATDTQYF
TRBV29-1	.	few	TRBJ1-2	TGCAGCGTTGCGTTGACAGCTTATGGCTGCACCTTC	CSVALTAYGCTF
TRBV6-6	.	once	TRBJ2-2	TGTGCCAGCAGTTACCCACTACTTCTCCGGGGCACCGGGGAGCTGTTTTTT	CASSYPLLLRGTGELFF
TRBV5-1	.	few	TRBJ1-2	TGCGCCAGTGCGGACAGTAGCGGCTACACCTTC	CASADSSGYTF
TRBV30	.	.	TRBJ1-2	TGTGCCTGGAGTGTTACGGGGAACGGTGGCTACACCTTC	CAWSVTGNGGYTF
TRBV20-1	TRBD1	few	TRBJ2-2	TGCAGTGCTAGGACAGGGGGTACCGGGGAGCTGTTTTTT	CSARTGGTGELFF
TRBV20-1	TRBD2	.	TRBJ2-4	TGCAGTGCCCTGGCCCCGGGGGGGTGGGACATTCAGTACTTC	CSALAPGGWDIQYF
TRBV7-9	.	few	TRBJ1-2	TGTGCCAGCAGCGACACTAACTATGGCTACACCTTC	CASSDTNYGYTF
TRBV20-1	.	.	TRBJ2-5	TGCAGTGCTAGAGATCCGAACCGACTCGAACTACAAGGGACCCAGTACTTC	CSARDPNRLELQGTQYF
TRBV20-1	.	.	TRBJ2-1	TGCAGTGTCGGGGCTAGTTCCTACAATGAGCAGTTCTTC	CSVGASSYNEQFF
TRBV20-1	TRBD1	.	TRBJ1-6	TGCAGTGCTACACAGGGGTTTAATTCACCCCTCCACTTT	CSATQGFNSPLHF
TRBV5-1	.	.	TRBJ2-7	TGCGCCAGCAGCTACCCACCGGAATACGAGCAGTACTTC	CASSYPPEYEQYF
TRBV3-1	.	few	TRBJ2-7	TGTGCCAGCAGCCAAGTGGACTTCTACGAGCAGTACTTC	CASSQVDFYEQYF
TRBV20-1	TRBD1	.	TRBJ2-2	TGCAGTGCTGATTCTCGCGGGGACAGGGTTAACACCGGGGAGCTGTTTTTT	CSADSRGDRVNTGELFF
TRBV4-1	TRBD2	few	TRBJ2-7	TGCGCCAGCAGAGAGGGGCTAGCGGACTCCTACGAGCAGTACTTC	CASREGLADSYEQYF
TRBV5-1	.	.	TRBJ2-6	TGCGCCAGCAGCTCGGCGGTAACCCCAGCGACTGGGGCCAACGTCCTGACTTTC	CASSSAVTPATGANVLTF
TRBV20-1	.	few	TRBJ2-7	TGCAGTGCTAGAATGGGAGGGGGAGGATACGAGCAGTACTTC	CSARMGGGGYEQYF
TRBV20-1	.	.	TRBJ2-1	TGCAGTGCTACCCCCCATGAGGATGAGCAGTTCTTC	CSATPHEDEQFF
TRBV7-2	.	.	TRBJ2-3	TGTGCCAGCAGTTCCGGGACTCTGGGGACAGATACGCAGTATTTT	CASSSGTLGTDTQYF
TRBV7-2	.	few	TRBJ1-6	TGTGCCAGCAGCTTAGGACAGACGATTAATTCACCCCTCCACTTT	CASSLGQTINSPLHF
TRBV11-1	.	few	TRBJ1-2	TGTGCCAGCAGCCCCAGACCGGGGAACTATGGCTACACCTTC	CASSPRPGNYGYTF
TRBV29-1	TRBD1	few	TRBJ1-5	TGCAGCGTACAACCGGGACAGCACAATCAGCCCCAGCATTTT	CSVQPGQHNQPQHF
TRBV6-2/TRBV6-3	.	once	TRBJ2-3	TGTGCCAGCAGCCAGCCCGGCCACAGGACAGATATGCAGTATTTT	CASSQPGHRTDMQYF
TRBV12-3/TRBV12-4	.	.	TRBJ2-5	TGTGCCAGCAGTATGACTAGGGCACAAGAGACCCAGTACTTC	CASSMTRAQETQYF
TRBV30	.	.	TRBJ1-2	TGTGCCTGGAGCGACAGATGTTATGGCTACACCTTC	CAWSDRCYGYTF
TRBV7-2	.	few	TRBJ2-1	TGTGCCAGCAGCTTTTTGTTGCAGGGCCTCAATGAGCAGTTCTTC	CASSFLLQGLNEQFF
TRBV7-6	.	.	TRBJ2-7	TGTGCCAGCAGCCCGGGCGCAGGGAGCGGGTACGAGCAGTACTTC	CASSPGAGSGYEQYF
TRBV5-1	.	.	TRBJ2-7	TGCGCCAGCAGCTTCCTACCTACGCTGACTTACGAGCAGTACTTC	CASSFLPTLTYEQYF
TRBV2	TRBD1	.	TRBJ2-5	TGTGCCAGCCACTGGGACAGCTCTCAAGAGACCCAGTACTTC	CASHWDSSQETQYF
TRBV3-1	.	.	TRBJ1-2	TGTGCCAGCAGCCCCGAAGGCCGGGTTCATGGCTACACCTTC	CASSPEGRVHGYTF
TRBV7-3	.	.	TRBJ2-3	TGTGCCAGCAGCTTATTGGGGCAGGAGACAGATACGCAGTATTTT	CASSLLGQETDTQYF
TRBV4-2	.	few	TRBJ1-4	TGTGCCAGCAGCCAAGAATGGGGAGGCAATGAAAAGCTGTTTTTT	CASSQEWGGNEKLFF
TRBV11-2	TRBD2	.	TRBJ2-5	TGTGCCAGCAGCCCTCAGGGACTAGCGGGGGGACAGACCCAAGAGACCCAGTACTTC	CASSPQGLAGGQTQETQYF
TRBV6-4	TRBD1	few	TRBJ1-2	TGTGCCAGCAGTGACTTGGACCTCCTACAGGGGAAAGGAGGCTACACCTTC	CASSDLDLLQGKGGYTF
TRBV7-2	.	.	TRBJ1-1	TGTGCCAGCAGCTATCCCCAAACTGAAGCTTTCTTT	CASSYPQTEAFF
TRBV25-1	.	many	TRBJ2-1	TGTGCCAGCAGCCTAGGGGGTAGCGGTCCCTACAATGAGCAGTTCTTC	CASSLGGSGPYNEQFF
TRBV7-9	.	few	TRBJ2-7	TGTGCCAGCAGCTTAGCAGTTTTCAACGAGCAGTACTTC	CASSLAVFNEQYF
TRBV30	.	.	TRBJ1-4	TGTGCCTGGAGCGGAGCCCCAACTAATGAAAAACTGTTTTTT	CAWSGAPTNEKLFF
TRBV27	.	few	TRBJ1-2	TGTGCCAGCAGTTTTGATACAGGTGCTAACTATGGCTACACCTTC	CASSFDTGANYGYTF
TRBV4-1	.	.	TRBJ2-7	TGCGCCAGCAGCCAAGTGTCCGGTTTCGAGCAGTACTTC	CASSQVSGFEQYF
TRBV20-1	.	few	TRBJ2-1	TGCAGTGCTAGAACCCCCTCCGCTAGCTCCTACAATGAGCAGTTCTTC	CSARTPSASSYNEQFF